This T cell receptor (beta chain) was captured by sequencing in a study of blood T cell repertoires in COVID-19. The V gene lost 3 bases and the J gene lost 6 bases, with 14 bases spanning the gap. The CDR3 is 14 amino acids. Germline CDR1 is SNHLY and CDR2 is FYNNEI. TCRdb's table, derived via immunoSEQ multiplex PCR, lists solely in-frame clones and lacks some. There are some 100,000 clones in the sample; just over 85% occur only once, and about 5.3% lies in the top ten. This clonotype originated in a human donor in a cohort sampled during active COVID-19. Sequenced sample: peripheral blood. The chain combines TRBV2 with TRBJ1-2, with D uncertain. The CDR3 coding sequence is TGTGCCAGCAGTGATGGTTGGGAGAAGGATGGCTACACCTTC. Its protein is CASSDGWEKDGYTF.